The 25 T cell receptor beta chains below all came from one sample that was sequenced in a study of T-cell memory formation after mild COVID-19. TCRdb itself ran the 5' RACE reads through MiXCR, one entry per CDR3 protein. The sample shows some 300,000 distinct CDR3 sequences, more than 20% of them seen only once. The sequenced sample consisted of PBMCs or a T cell subset sorted from them (not recorded which). The receptors originated from a man aged 18 to 29 who had mild COVID-19 (a few samples of this study predate the infection). Cell type and time point are not known.

Only a few counts were recorded for this clonotype. This rearrangement joins TRBV7-2 to TRBJ2-1; the D gene could be TRBD1 or TRBD2 (6 bases each). The V end was cut by 4 bases, the J end by 2 bases, with 30 bases between. The CDR3 extends over 21 amino acids. Germline loops: CDR1 SGHTA, CDR2 FQGNSA. In DNA form, the CDR3 reads TGTGCCAGCAGCTCCCCCCGCGGGCAGGGCACAGGGCAGCGGGCCTACAATGAGCAGTTCTTC. This translates into CASSSPRGQGTGQRAYNEQFF.

In this sample, this clonotype turned up once. The J gene is TRBJ2-2, the V gene TRBV10-3; D remains ambiguous. The V gene's germline CDR1 is ENHRY and CDR2 SYGVKD. This CDR3 has 12 amino acids. The ends were cut back, 4 bases at V and 6 bases at J, with 6 bases in the middle. CDR3 in DNA: TGTGCCATCAGTGGGCTACCCGGGGAGCTGTTTTTT. Encoded protein: CAISGLPGELFF.

The V and J genes are TRBV7-9 and TRBJ2-1; D is uncertain. CDR3 length: 17 residues. Germline CDR1 reads SEHNR; CDR2 reads FQNEAQ (reference sequence). V was cut by 1 base and J by 6 bases, with 19 bases left in between. The CDR3 DNA reads TGTGCCAGCAGCTTAGGGGTTTCCGCCTCGAATGCCAATGAGCAGTTCTTC. It specifies CASSLGVSASNANEQFF.

This clonotype was counted many times. The CDR3 region has the DNA TGTGCCAGCAGTTCCCCCCTTCGCGGGGGAGGGACCGCCGGGGAGCTGTTTTTT. Translation: CASSSPLRGGGTAGELFF. This sequence joins TRBV7-6 and TRBJ2-2, with 7 positions matching TRBD2. Germline V gene sequence: CDR1 SGHVS, CDR2 FNYEAQ. The CDR3 has 18 amino acids. V shed 6 bases, J shed 6 bases, and the junction held 19 bases outside the gene matches.

This clonotype has only a few counts. This rearrangement joins TRBV5-1 to TRBJ2-1, with D possibly being TRBD1 (5 bases). V was cut by 0 bases and J by 6 bases, with 10 bases left in between. This CDR3 spans 14 amino acids. CDR1 and CDR2 (germline): SGHRS, YFSETQ. The CDR3 DNA reads TGCGCCAGCAGCTTGGGCAGGGCAGGCAATGAGCAGTTCTTC. Encoded protein: CASSLGRAGNEQFF.

Points on this clonotype: The junction departs from germline at one end; a sequencing error may be responsible. The chain combines TRBV18 with TRBJ2-3; D might be TRBD1 (6 bases). Germline CDR1 and CDR2: KGHSH and LQKENI. CDR3 size: 13 residues. The CDR3 bases are TGTGCCACCTCAGGGACAAGAACAGATACGCAGTATTTT. It specifies CATSGTRTDTQYF.

This clonotype was counted many times. This chain links TRBV5-6 with TRBJ2-5, with D hard to call. The CDR3 has 13 residues. V was pared by 2 bases and J by 2 bases, with 7 bases between. The germline CDR1 and CDR2 sequences are SGHDT and YYEEEE. As DNA, the CDR3 is TGTGCCAGCAGCTTAGTACCTCAAGAGACCCAGTACTTC. Translated, it gives CASSLVPQETQYF. The whole variable domain, remainder taken from reference TRBV5-6 and TRBJ2-5, is DAGVTQSPTHLIKTRGQQVTLRCSPKSGHDTVSWYQQALGQGPQFIFQYYEEEERQRGNFPDRFSGHQFPNYSSELNVNALLLGDSALYLCASSLVPQETQYFGPGTRLLVL.

The V gene is TRBV25-1, the J gene TRBJ2-3; 9 bases match TRBD2. Per germline, CDR1 MGHDK and CDR2 SYGVNS. J lost 2 bases, V lost 4 bases, and 4 bases had no gene match. CDR3 length: 15 residues. DNA of the CDR3: TGTGCCAGCAGTGGCAGCGGGGGGATCACAGATACGCAGTATTTT. Its protein is CASSGSGGITDTQYF.

V usage is TRBV6-1 and J usage is TRBJ1-5; D uncertain. This CDR3 comprises 14 residues. Germline loops: CDR1 MNHNS, CDR2 SASEGT. The germline V and J ends were trimmed by 7 bases and 5 bases, with 15 bases remaining between them. CDR3: CASIEGPDYQPQHF. DNA for the CDR3: TGTGCCAGCATTGAGGGCCCCGATTATCAGCCCCAGCATTTT.

This clonotype came up a few times. J is TRBJ2-7 and V is TRBV6-6, with 8 bases identical to TRBD1. V lost 7 bases and J lost 6; bases outside the gene matches: 8. The CDR3 covers 13 residues. Per the germline V gene, CDR1 is MNHNY and CDR2 is SVGAGI (reference sequence). The CDR3 DNA is TGTGCCAGCAAGGGACAGGCCCTCCTCGAGCAGTACTTC. It specifies CASKGQALLEQYF.

This chain joins TRBV20-1 and TRBJ1-2; D ambiguous. Germline-derived CDR1 and CDR2 are DFQATT and SNEGSKA (reference sequence). CDR3 length: 12 amino acids. V shed 2 bases and J shed 2 bases, with 6 bases lying between them. The CDR3 region is CSARRENYGYTF. DNA for the CDR3: TGCAGTGCTAGAAGGGAAAACTATGGCTACACCTTC.

This clonotype was seen only a few times. CDR3 region: CASSLTEDYGYTF. CDR3 bases: TGTGCCAGCAGCCTGACGGAAGACTATGGCTACACCTTC. The gene calls are TRBV7-9 and TRBJ1-2, with D hard to call. With 5 bases removed from V and 3 bases from J, the gap between germline ends came to 10 bases. The germline gives CDR1 SEHNR, CDR2 FQNEAQ (reference sequence). The CDR3 covers 13 residues.

In this sample, this clonotype turned up many times. This chain uses TRBV5-1 with TRBJ2-7, with TRBD1 matching over 7 bases. CDR3 length equals 13 residues. Trimming took 0 bases from V and 5 from J; bases not matched to a gene: 2. Looked up from germline, CDR1 is SGHRS and CDR2 is YFSETQ. The CDR3 region is CASSLGQGNEQYF. DNA for the CDR3: TGCGCCAGCAGCTTGGGACAGGGTAACGAGCAGTACTTC.

The chain employs TRBV7-2 and TRBJ2-2; the D is unclear. Trimming removed 2 bases from V and 6 bases from J, with 13 bases in between. The germline CDR1 and CDR2 sequences are SGHTA and FQGNSA. The CDR3 is 15 residues long. The CDR3 region is CASSLIGQTSGELFF. The CDR3 bases are TGTGCCAGCAGCTTAATCGGTCAAACTTCCGGGGAGCTGTTTTTT.

The V call is TRBV4-3, the J call TRBJ2-4; 9 positions agree with TRBD1. Per the germline V gene, CDR1 is LGHNA and CDR2 is YSLEER. The CDR3 spans 15 residues. Losses at the gene ends were 1 base for V and 11 bases for J; bases not matched to a gene: 9. The CDR3 bases are TGCGCCAGCAGCCAAGGTGTGGGACAGGGAGGGTTTCAGTACTTC. Translating gives CASSQGVGQGGFQYF.

In this sample, this clonotype turned up a few times. The chain is built from TRBV7-8 and TRBJ2-2, with 8 bases identical to TRBD2. The CDR3 contains 13 residues. Unmatched junction bases numbered 6, after V lost 10 bases and J lost 5 bases. Germline CDR1 is SGHVS and CDR2 is FQNEAQ. The CDR3 DNA sequence: TGTGCCACGGGGGGGGCCCCAACCGGGGAGCTGTTTTTT. It yields the protein CATGGAPTGELFF.

Here the CDR3 DNA reads TGTGCCAGCAGCTTAGGGTCTGGGTCGGGAGATACGCAGTATTTT. This translates into CASSLGSGSGDTQYF. The rearrangement uses TRBV7-3 and TRBJ2-3; D unresolved. The CDR3 covers 15 residues. V gave up 2 bases and J gave up 5 bases, with 14 bases separating them. The germline V gene encodes CDR1 SGHTA and CDR2 FQGTGA.

The chain is built from TRBV4-3 and TRBJ2-3; a possible D gene is TRBD2 (6 bases). The CDR3 contains 13 residues. V was pared by 1 base and J by 7 bases, with 9 bases between. Per the germline V gene, CDR1 is LGHNA and CDR2 is YSLEER. The CDR3 is CASSQGGGYTQYF. The CDR3 bases are TGCGCCAGCAGCCAAGGTGGGGGGTATACGCAGTATTTT.

This chain joins TRBV5-5 and TRBJ1-4, with D possibly matching TRBD1 (6 bases). CDR1 SGHKS and CDR2 YYEKEE come from the germline V gene (reference sequence). CDR3 size: 17 residues. The V end was cut by 2 bases, the J end by 2 bases, with 16 bases between. Here the CDR3 reads CASSFGRGLWTNEKLFF. CDR3 nucleotides: TGTGCCAGCAGCTTCGGCAGGGGCTTGTGGACTAATGAAAAACTGTTTTTT.

J is TRBJ2-7 and V is TRBV7-2, with TRBD2 matching 9 bases. CDR1 is SGHTA and CDR2 is FQGNSA in the germline V gene. This CDR3 spans 16 amino acids. With V trimmed by 3 bases and J by 4 bases, 10 bases remained unmatched. The CDR3 loop reads CASSFPRASGAYEQYF. The CDR3, as DNA: TGTGCCAGCAGCTTCCCCAGAGCTAGCGGGGCTTACGAGCAGTACTTC. Full variable domain (missing parts from reference TRBV7-2 and TRBJ2-7): GAGVSQSPSNKVTEKGKDVELRCDPISGHTALYWYRQSLGQGLEFLIYFQGNSAPDKSGLPSDRFSAERTGGSVSTLTIQRTQQEDSAVYLCASSFPRASGAYEQYFGPGTRLTVT.

This sequence joins TRBV11-3 and TRBJ2-3; D is possibly TRBD2 (5 bases). This CDR3 comprises 12 residues. Trimming removed 1 base from V and 8 bases from J, with 7 bases in between. CDR1 and CDR2 from the germline V gene are SGHNT and YENEEA. Written as DNA, the CDR3 is TGTGCCAGCAGCTTAGGAGGAGGTACGCAGTATTTT. It specifies CASSLGGGTQYF.

V usage is TRBV7-9 and J usage is TRBJ2-5, with 13 nucleotides matching TRBD2. Trimming removed 5 bases from V and 5 bases from J; junction bases left unmatched: 5. The CDR3 consists of 15 residues. The germline V gene has CDR1 SEHNR and CDR2 FQNEAQ (reference sequence). The CDR3 spells CASSPGLAGLETQYF. The CDR3 DNA reads TGTGCCAGCAGCCCGGGACTAGCGGGGTTGGAGACCCAGTACTTC.

The J gene is TRBJ2-1, the V gene TRBV30, with D possibly TRBD2 on 5 matching bases. The V end was cut by 1 base, the J end by 6 bases, with 10 bases between. The germline V gene encodes CDR1 GTSNPN and CDR2 SVGIG (reference sequence). The length of the CDR3 is 13 residues. This CDR3 reads CAWSAGYGNEQFF. In DNA, the CDR3 is TGTGCCTGGAGTGCGGGGTACGGCAATGAGCAGTTCTTC.

This clonotype has more than one count but fewer than ten. This chain links TRBV7-6 with TRBJ2-7; D may be TRBD1 (6 bases). CDR1 is SGHVS and CDR2 is FNYEAQ in the germline V gene. V was clipped by 5 bases and J by 2 bases, with 13 bases between them. The CDR3 is 14 residues long. The CDR3 sequence is CASSRIRDTYEQYF. In nucleotides, the CDR3 is TGTGCCAGCAGCCGGATCCGGGACACCTACGAGCAGTACTTC.

This chain uses TRBV6-1 with TRBJ2-5; TRBD2 is a possible D gene (5 bases). The CDR3 loop spans 14 amino acids. Trimming took off 1 base at V and 5 bases at J, with 11 bases between the two ends. Germline loops: CDR1 MNHNS, CDR2 SASEGT. In DNA form, the CDR3 reads TGTGCCAGCAGTGAAGGGGCGGGCCACGAGACCCAGTACTTC. Translated, it gives CASSEGAGHETQYF.